What follows are 23 T cell receptor beta chains derived from one specimen sequenced in a study of vaccination effects on CD4 cells after COVID-19. Profiled with immunoSEQ multiplex PCR; TCRdb holds only in-frame clones, not every one. Among roughly 45,000 clones, under 80% were seen once, and the ten largest hold under 40%. After expansion with viral peptide pools in the ViraFEST assay, antigen-specific CD4+ T cells were sequenced. CD4+ T cells were isolated after approximately 10 days of culture. According to PCR results, the person was infected with SARS-CoV-2 between March and December 2020. No antigens are known for them. The sequences come from CD4+ T cells from PBMCs cultured with a peptide pool, collected before COVID-19 vaccination. These receptors came from a human donor who had a prior SARS-CoV-2 infection.

This clone was seen more than once but under ten times. The genes are TRBV18 and TRBJ1-2; D unclear. The CDR3 length is 16 residues. Germline V gene data show CDR1 as KGHSH and CDR2 as LQKENI. Trimming pared 0 bases from V and 6 bases from J, leaving 17 bases between. The CDR3 DNA reads TGTGCCAGCTCACCACCGGGGAGACTCAGAAGGGATGGCTACACCTTC. It codes for CASSPPGRLRRDGYTF.

The V call is TRBV14, the J call TRBJ2-1; the D gene is possibly TRBD1 (5 bases). Trimming pared 3 bases from V and 0 bases from J, leaving 24 bases between. The germline CDR1 and CDR2 sequences are SGHDN and FVKESK. The CDR3 runs 20 residues. The CDR3 nucleotides read TGTGCCAGCAGCCAGGGCGAGACAAGTTTCTTTAGGGGCTCCTACAATGAGCAGTTCTTC. Protein: CASSQGETSFFRGSYNEQFF.

The chain combines TRBV4-1 with TRBJ1-2; D is uncertain. This CDR3 contains 16 residues. V dropped 1 base and J dropped 3 bases, with 15 bases sitting between them. The germline V gene has CDR1 MGHRA and CDR2 YSYEKL. CDR3 bases: TGCGCCAGCAGCCAAGCGGCGAAAAAGACGGACTATGGCTACACCTTC. Translation gives CASSQAAKKTDYGYTF.

The chain has TRBV3-1 (or the pseudogene TRBV3-2) and TRBJ1-1, with TRBD1 identical over 7 bases. The CDR3 totals 14 residues. Looked up from germline, CDR1 is LGHDT and CDR2 is YNNKEL (reference sequence). Unmatched junction bases numbered 6, after V lost 6 bases and J lost 2 bases. The CDR3: CASRLGQFNTEAFF. CDR3 nucleotides: TGTGCCAGCAGGTTGGGACAGTTTAACACTGAAGCTTTCTTT.

In its sample, this clone was seen a few times. The gene calls are TRBV5-6 and TRBJ2-3; 13 bases are a match to TRBD2. Germline V gene lookup returns CDR1 SGHDT and CDR2 YYEEEE. The ends lost 2 bases at V and 5 bases at J; junction bases unmatched: 5. CDR3 length equals 16 residues. CDR3 bases: TGTGCCAGCAGCTTAAGACTAGCGGGAGGCCTAGATACGCAGTATTTT. It yields the protein CASSLRLAGGLDTQYF. Combining the CDR3 with reference TRBV5-6 and TRBJ2-3 gives the whole variable domain DAGVTQSPTHLIKTRGQQVTLRCSPKSGHDTVSWYQQALGQGPQFIFQYYEEEERQRGNFPDRFSGHQFPNYSSELNVNALLLGDSALYLCASSLRLAGGLDTQYFGPGTRLTVL.

The J gene is TRBJ2-7, the V gene TRBV6-6; TRBD1 matches 8 bases. This CDR3 spans 16 amino acids. Germline V gene sequence: CDR1 MNHNY, CDR2 SVGAGI (reference sequence). Unmatched junction bases numbered 16, after V lost 6 bases and J lost 6 bases. Written as DNA, the CDR3 is TGTGCCAGCAGCCCCGAAATAGGGACAGGTTTCTTCGAGCAGTACTTC. It is translated as CASSPEIGTGFFEQYF.

In this sample, this clone turned up a few times. V usage is TRBV29-1 and J usage is TRBJ2-3, with 9 bases fitting TRBD2. The V gene end was trimmed by 7 bases and the J gene end by 3 bases; junction bases not matched to a gene: 8. The CDR3 is 14 residues long. Germline V CDR1 and CDR2: SQVTM, ANQGSEA. This CDR3 is CSERGGGGTDTQYF. The CDR3 bases are TGCAGCGAACGGGGCGGGGGGGGAACAGATACGCAGTATTTT.

The chain has TRBV1 and TRBJ2-3; the table's TRBD2 call for D was not verified on the DNA. TRBV1 is described as a pseudogene. The CDR3 length is 18 residues. In nucleotides, the CDR3 is TGCACCAGCAGCCAAGGGTCGTCGGGGGGGCAGATTACAGATACGCAGTATTTT. Amino acids: CTSSQGSSGGQITDTQYF.

The CDR3 bases are TGTGCCAGCAGGAGGTTAACTAGGGCCCACGAGCAGTACTTC. Residues: CASRRLTRAHEQYF. The J gene is TRBJ2-7, the V gene TRBV6-6, with D perhaps matching TRBD2 (5 bases). The CDR3 extends over 14 amino acids. The germline V gene has CDR1 MNHNY and CDR2 SVGAGI (reference sequence). V lost 6 bases to trimming and J lost 5 bases, with 17 bases between them.

CDR3 in DNA: TGTGCCAGCTCAACTGGGGCTATGACCTACGAGCAGTACTTC. Its protein is CASSTGAMTYEQYF. J is TRBJ2-7 and V is TRBV18; TRBD1 might be the D (5 bases). Trimming cost V 5 bases and J 2 bases, with 13 bases left between them. CDR3 length: 14 amino acids. Per the germline V gene, CDR1 is KGHSH and CDR2 is LQKENI. Variable domain in full (rest from reference TRBV18 and TRBJ2-7): NAGVMQNPRHLVRRRGQEARLRCSPMKGHSHVYWYRQLPEEGLKFMVYLQKENIIDESGMPKERFSAEFPKEGPSILRIQQVVRGDSAAYFCASSTGAMTYEQYFGPGTRLTVT.

The rearrangement uses TRBV9 and TRBJ2-1; a possible D gene is TRBD1 (5 bases). CDR3 length: 16 residues. With 1 base removed from V and 6 bases from J, the gap between germline ends came to 17 bases. CDR1 and CDR2 (germline): SGDLS, YYNGEE. The CDR3 region is CASSVLSSRGFNEQFF. The CDR3 DNA is TGTGCCAGCAGCGTACTTTCGTCTAGGGGATTCAATGAGCAGTTCTTC.

This chain uses TRBV2 with TRBJ2-7, with 9 bases matching TRBD1. With V trimmed by 7 bases and J by 3 bases, 4 bases remained unmatched. There are 13 residues in the CDR3. The germline V gene has CDR1 SNHLY and CDR2 FYNNEI. The CDR3 is CASIRDRDYEQYF. Written as DNA, the CDR3 is TGTGCCAGCATCCGGGACAGGGACTACGAGCAGTACTTC.

The CDR3 DNA reads as TGTGCCAGCCGTTATAGCGGGAGTGGATCCTACAATGAGCAGTTCTTC. Its translation: CASRYSGSGSYNEQFF. The chain recombines TRBV7-2 with TRBJ2-1; the match to TRBD2 covers 9 bases. Germline V gene data show CDR1 as SGHTA and CDR2 as FQGNSA. Trimming removed 8 bases from V and 1 base from J; junction bases left unmatched: 9. This CDR3 is built from 16 residues.

This rearrangement joins TRBV6-5 to TRBJ2-4, with D possibly being TRBD2 (6 bases). Trimming took 2 bases from V and 1 from J, leaving 9 bases between them. The CDR3 is made up of 15 amino acids. CDR1 is MNHEY, CDR2 SVGAGI, per germline. CDR3 region: CASSYTGRAKNIQYF. The CDR3 DNA reads TGTGCCAGCAGTTACACGGGGAGGGCCAAAAACATTCAGTACTTC.

The chain joins TRBV5-4 to TRBJ1-6; D not resolved. This CDR3 has 14 residues. Trimming took 0 bases from V and 8 from J, leaving 9 bases between them. The germline V gene encodes CDR1 SGHNT and CDR2 YYREEE (reference sequence). The CDR3 protein is CASSLGPLDSPLHF. CDR3 sequence (DNA): TGTGCCAGCAGCTTGGGACCACTGGATTCACCCCTCCACTTT.

The V and J genes are TRBV24-1 and TRBJ2-3; 8 bases align to TRBD1. The CDR3 is made up of 16 amino acids. The ends lost 3 bases at V and 1 base at J; junction bases unmatched: 5. Looked up from germline, CDR1 is KGHDR and CDR2 is SFDVKD. CDR3 bases: TGTGCCACCAGTGATACGACAGGGGCGCGCACAGATACGCAGTATTTT. It is translated as CATSDTTGARTDTQYF.

V is TRBV5-1 and J is TRBJ2-1; tentative D call: TRBD1 (6 bases). V lost 4 bases and J 9 bases, leaving 11 bases between the germline ends. The CDR3 covers 12 residues. Germline-derived CDR1 and CDR2 are SGHRS and YFSETQ. The CDR3 nucleotides are TGCGCCAGCAGCATCGACAGGAGTGAGCAGTTCTTC. As protein: CASSIDRSEQFF.

This chain uses TRBV19 with TRBJ2-6; 7 positions match TRBD1. The V segment lost 3 bases and the J segment 1 base; nucleotides outside the gene matches: 6. The CDR3 contains 17 residues. Germline values: CDR1 LNHDA, CDR2 SQIVND (reference sequence). The CDR3 sequence is CASSMGTAFSGANVLTF. CDR3 bases: TGTGCCAGTAGTATGGGGACAGCTTTTTCTGGGGCCAACGTCCTGACTTTC.

This chain connects TRBV4-2 to TRBJ2-5; TRBD2 matches at 7 bases. The CDR3 is 17 amino acids. Germline CDR1 LGHNA, CDR2 YNFKEQ. V lost 1 base and J lost 3; bases outside the gene matches: 11. CDR3 sequence (DNA): TGTGCCAGCAGCCAAGGTTATTCCGGGACTACTAAAGAGACCCAGTACTTC. It is translated as CASSQGYSGTTKETQYF.

The chain joins TRBV7-9 to TRBJ1-3, with 8 bases matching TRBD1. Germline CDR1 is SEHNR and CDR2 is FQNEAQ (reference sequence). J lost 8 bases, V lost 2 bases, and 8 bases had no gene match. There are 15 residues in the CDR3. CDR3 DNA: TGTGCCAGCAGCTTAACAGGGGGTCAAGGTGACACCATATATTTT. Amino acid sequence: CASSLTGGQGDTIYF.

The genes are TRBV5-1 and TRBJ2-1; D possibly uses TRBD1 or TRBD2 (6 bases each). Germline CDR1 SGHRS, CDR2 YFSETQ. The CDR3 is made up of 14 amino acids. The V end lost 4 bases, the J end lost 5 bases, and 13 bases lay between the germline ends. The CDR3 bases are TGCGCCAGCAGCAAACAGGGAGGAGACAATGAGCAGTTCTTC. Encoded protein: CASSKQGGDNEQFF.

The rearrangement links TRBV5-1 to TRBJ2-5; D uncertain. This CDR3 has 14 amino acids. Germline CDR1 and CDR2: SGHRS and YFSETQ. V lost 0 bases, J lost 4 bases, and 10 bases lay in between. For the CDR3, the DNA is TGCGCCAGCAGCTTGGAGATCGGCGGAGAGACCCAGTACTTC. This gives the protein CASSLEIGGETQYF.

The CDR3 region is CASSLGQGRDTQYF. CDR3 bases: TGCGCCAGCAGCTTAGGTCAGGGGAGAGATACGCAGTATTTT. The genes are TRBV5-1 and TRBJ2-3, with D perhaps matching TRBD1 (6 bases). This CDR3 has 14 residues. V lost 2 bases to trimming and J lost 5 bases, with 12 bases between them. Germline V gives CDR1 SGHRS, CDR2 YFSETQ.